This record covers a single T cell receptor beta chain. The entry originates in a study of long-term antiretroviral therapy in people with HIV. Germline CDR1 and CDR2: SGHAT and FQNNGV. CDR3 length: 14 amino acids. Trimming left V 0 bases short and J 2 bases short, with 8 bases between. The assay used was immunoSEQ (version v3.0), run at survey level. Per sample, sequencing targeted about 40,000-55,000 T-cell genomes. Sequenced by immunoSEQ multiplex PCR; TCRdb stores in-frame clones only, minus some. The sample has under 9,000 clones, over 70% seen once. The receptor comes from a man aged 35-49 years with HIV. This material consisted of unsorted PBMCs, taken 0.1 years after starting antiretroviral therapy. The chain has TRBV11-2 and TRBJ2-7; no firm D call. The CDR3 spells CASSLEASTYEQYF. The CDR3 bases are TGTGCCAGCAGCTTAGAAGCCAGTACCTACGAGCAGTACTTC.